This entry lists 18 T cell receptor beta chains sequenced from one sample in a study of blood T cell repertoires in COVID-19. Produced via immunoSEQ multiplex PCR; TCRdb's table is partial and in-frame only. The sample holds roughly 430,000 clones, approximately 85% seen once. The specimen was PBMCs or T cells enriched from blood (not recorded which). The source is a woman in her thirties or forties with acute COVID-19.

J is TRBJ1-4 and V is TRBV5-4; 7 bases fit TRBD1. CDR1 SGHNT and CDR2 YYREEE come from the germline V gene (reference sequence). Germline trimming cut 4 bases from V and 4 bases from J; bases unmatched to any gene: 4. The CDR3 has 14 amino acids. The CDR3 DNA reads TGTGCCAGCAGCCGGGACAGCTATAATGAAAAACTGTTTTTT. Translating gives CASSRDSYNEKLFF.

This chain connects TRBV9 to TRBJ1-5; 7 nucleotides match TRBD1. V trimming: 2 bases; J trimming: 9 bases; junction bases outside the gene matches: 5. CDR1 and CDR2 (germline): SGDLS, YYNGEE. The CDR3 contains 13 residues. The chain's CDR3 is CASSVTGQGPQHF. The CDR3 DNA is TGTGCCAGCAGCGTGACAGGGCAGGGGCCCCAGCATTTT. Complete variable domain (other parts from reference TRBV9 and TRBJ1-5): DSGVTQTPKHLITATGQRVTLRCSPRSGDLSVYWYQQSLDQGLQFLIQYYNGEERAKGNILERFSAQQFPDLHSELNLSSLELGDSALYFCASSVTGQGPQHFGDGTRLSIL.

This chain connects TRBV2 to TRBJ2-3, with TRBD2 matching 12 bases. The ends lost 6 bases at V and 5 bases at J; junction bases unmatched: 18. Per germline, CDR1 SNHLY and CDR2 FYNNEI. The length of the CDR3 is 19 residues. DNA for the CDR3: TGTGCCAGCAGGACCAGTGGGCTAGCGGGGGGGCTGGGGGGAGATACGCAGTATTTT. Its protein product is CASRTSGLAGGLGGDTQYF.

The chain has TRBV5-1 and TRBJ1-5, with D perhaps TRBD1 (6 bases). V shed 4 bases and J shed 0 bases, with 32 bases lying between them. This CDR3 is built from 22 residues. CDR1 and CDR2 (germline): SGHRS, YFSETQ. This CDR3 is CASSKRGVMGAWDPYSNQPQHF. The CDR3 nucleotides are TGCGCCAGCAGCAAGAGGGGAGTGATGGGGGCGTGGGACCCGTATAGCAATCAGCCCCAGCATTTT.

The rearrangement joins TRBV4-1 to TRBJ2-7; D is possibly TRBD1 (7 bases). Germline V gene data show CDR1 as MGHRA and CDR2 as YSYEKL. This CDR3 region has 14 residues. The V end was cut by 2 bases, the J end by 4 bases, with 12 bases between. The CDR3 sequence: CASSQRQGLYEQYF. CDR3 bases: TGCGCCAGCAGCCAACGACAGGGACTTTACGAGCAGTACTTC.

The CDR3 nucleotides are TGTGCCAGCAGCTTATCGGAGCTCTCTGGAAACACCATATATTTT. Its protein is CASSLSELSGNTIYF. The V gene is TRBV7-8, the J gene TRBJ1-3; D is unclear. This CDR3 contains 15 residues. The V end was cut by 2 bases, the J end by 0 bases, with 8 bases between. Germline V gene lookup returns CDR1 SGHVS and CDR2 FQNEAQ.

CDR3 region: CASSQDRLPGTYNEQFF. As DNA, the CDR3 is TGTGCCAGCAGCCAAGATCGGTTGCCGGGGACCTACAATGAGCAGTTCTTC. The genes are TRBV3-1 (or the pseudogene TRBV3-2) and TRBJ2-1; the D gene is possibly TRBD2 (5 bases). The germline CDR1 and CDR2 sequences are LGHDT and YNNKEL (reference sequence). V lost 0 bases, J lost 2 bases, and 14 bases lay in between. The CDR3 consists of 17 residues.

The V gene is TRBV6-5, the J gene TRBJ1-1; maybe TRBD1 (5 bases). Germline CDR1 is MNHEY and CDR2 is SVGAGI. Trimming pared 8 bases from V and 1 base from J, leaving 8 bases between. The CDR3 covers 12 residues. CDR3 loop: CASGARNTEAFF. The CDR3 coding sequence is TGTGCCAGCGGGGCAAGGAACACTGAAGCTTTCTTT.

This chain connects TRBV5-8 to TRBJ2-7; D may be TRBD2 (5 bases). The germline CDR1 and CDR2 sequences are SGHTS and YDEGEE. The ends were cut back, 0 bases at V and 5 bases at J, with 21 bases in the middle. The CDR3 extends over 17 amino acids. CDR3 bases: TGTGCCAGCAGCTTGGTCTTTGCGGTGCTTACTAGGGACGAGCAGTACTTC. Translating it yields CASSLVFAVLTRDEQYF.

This chain connects TRBV19 to TRBJ2-3, with TRBD1 matching 10 bases. The length of the CDR3 is 13 residues. The junction had 3 bases not matched to a gene; V was cut back by 8 bases and J by 4 bases. Germline CDR1 reads LNHDA; CDR2 reads SQIVND (reference sequence). CDR3 sequence (DNA): TGTGCCAGTGGGGACAGGGGACCAGATACGCAGTATTTT. Translating it yields CASGDRGPDTQYF.

This chain links TRBV25-1 with TRBJ1-2, with 8 bases identical to TRBD1. CDR1 is MGHDK and CDR2 is SYGVNS in the germline V gene. The CDR3 covers 13 residues. V lost 4 bases to trimming and J lost 8 bases; unmatched junction nucleotides: 6. CDR3 loop: CASSGDRDRGYTF. The CDR3 coding sequence is TGTGCCAGCAGTGGTGACCGGGACAGGGGCTACACCTTC.

The V gene is TRBV13, the J gene TRBJ2-7; 9 bases agree with TRBD1. The CDR3 spans 13 residues. Trimming at V came to 3 bases and at J to 6 bases, leaving 3 bases not matched to a gene. CDR1 PRHDT and CDR2 FYEKMQ come from the germline V gene (reference sequence). CDR3 sequence (DNA): TGTGCCAGCAGCTTGGACAGGGGTGGCGAGCAGTACTTC. Its protein is CASSLDRGGEQYF.

The chain uses TRBV5-1 and TRBJ2-3; 9 positions match TRBD2. J gave up 3 bases and V 4 bases, and 3 bases lay outside the gene matches. This CDR3 region has 14 residues. From germline, CDR1 is SGHRS and CDR2 YFSETQ. CDR3 amino acids: CASSLGLATDTQYF. The CDR3 region has the DNA TGCGCCAGCAGCCTGGGACTAGCAACAGATACGCAGTATTTT.

The genes are TRBV11-2 and TRBJ1-3, with D possibly being TRBD1 (6 bases). Trimming took 1 base from V and 3 from J, leaving 10 bases between them. The length of the CDR3 is 15 residues. Germline V CDR1 and CDR2: SGHAT, FQNNGV. In DNA form, the CDR3 reads TGTGCCAGCAGCTTAGTACAGGGCGGTGGAAACACCATATATTTT. Its translation: CASSLVQGGGNTIYF.

V gene TRBV5-1 combines with J gene TRBJ2-4, with D perhaps TRBD1 (7 bases). Trimming shortened V by 4 bases and J by 4 bases, and 18 bases separated the two germline ends. The length of the CDR3 is 16 residues. Per germline, CDR1 SGHRS and CDR2 YFSETQ. The CDR3 DNA sequence: TGCGCCAGCAGCCTTGGTTCAGGGGGAGGTAAAAACATTCAGTACTTC. It encodes CASSLGSGGGKNIQYF.

CDR3 in amino acids: CASGDLDPGWSGGYTF. The CDR3 DNA is TGTGCCAGCGGGGATCTCGACCCGGGGTGGTCGGGAGGCTACACCTTC. V usage is TRBV5-8 and J usage is TRBJ1-2; no firm D call. Trimming took 7 bases from V and 8 from J, leaving 27 bases between them. Germline loops: CDR1 SGHTS, CDR2 YDEGEE. CDR3 length: 16 residues.

The count of this clone is one. The CDR3 protein is CASRPGQPNTGELFF. The CDR3 DNA is TGTGCCAGCAGACCCGGACAGCCGAACACCGGGGAGCTGTTTTTT. The rearrangement joins TRBV7-2 to TRBJ2-2, with a tentative D call TRBD1 (6 bases). The germline V gene has CDR1 SGHTA and CDR2 FQGNSA. The CDR3 runs 15 residues. V lost 6 bases, J lost 0 bases, and 11 bases lay in between.

The CDR3, as DNA: TGTGCCAGCCGATACTTCTTGGAGGGAACTAATGAAAAACTGTTTTTT. This sequence encodes CASRYFLEGTNEKLFF. V and J are TRBV6-5 and TRBJ1-4; D remains unclear. Trimming shortened V by 8 bases and J by 1 base, and 17 bases separated the two germline ends. Germline V CDR1 and CDR2: MNHEY, SVGAGI. The CDR3 runs 16 residues.